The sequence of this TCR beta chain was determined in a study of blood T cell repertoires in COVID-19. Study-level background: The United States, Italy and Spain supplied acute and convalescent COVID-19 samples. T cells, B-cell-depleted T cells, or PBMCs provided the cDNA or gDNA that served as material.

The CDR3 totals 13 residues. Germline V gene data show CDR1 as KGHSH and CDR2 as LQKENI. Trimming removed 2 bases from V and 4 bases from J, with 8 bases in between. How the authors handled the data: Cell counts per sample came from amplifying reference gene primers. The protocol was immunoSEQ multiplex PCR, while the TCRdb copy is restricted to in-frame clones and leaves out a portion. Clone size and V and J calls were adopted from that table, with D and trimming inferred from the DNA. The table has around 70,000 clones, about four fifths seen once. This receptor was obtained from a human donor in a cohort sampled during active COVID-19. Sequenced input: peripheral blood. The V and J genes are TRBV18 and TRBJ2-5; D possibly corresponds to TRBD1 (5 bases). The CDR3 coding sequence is TGTGCCAGCTCACCAAGCAGGGTAGAGACCCAGTACTTC. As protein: CASSPSRVETQYF.